A selection of T cell receptor beta chains follows, all from one sample in a study of T cells of healthy individuals. MiXCR was run by TCRdb on the 5' RACE reads, yielding one entry per CDR3 protein. In the table there are approximately 100,000 distinct CDR3 sequences, 15% to 20% of which are singletons. The receptors here all came from a human donor in good health. Each CDR3 is given with its conserved first and last residue. The D gene is left open where the match is weak. Clone size appears in some rows only: once, few, many, or a class for an expanded clone.

>TRBD2|TRBJ2-1|.|TRBV7-3
TGTGCCAGCAGCTTAGCGGGAGGGTCCGATGAGCAGTTCTTC
CASSLAGGSDEQFF
>.|TRBJ2-7|.|TRBV6-5
TGTGCCAGCAGTTACGGGTACTCCTACGAGCAGTACTTC
CASSYGYSYEQYF
>TRBD2|TRBJ2-4|few|TRBV20-1
TGCAGTGCGCGCGGGAGCGGTATCGAAAACATTCAGTACTTC
CSARGSGIENIQYF
>.|TRBJ2-1|.|TRBV4-2
TGTGCCAGCAGCCCGGAGGTCGACAATGAGCAGTTCTTC
CASSPEVDNEQFF
>.|TRBJ2-1|many|TRBV11-1
TGTGCCAGCAGCCTCAGGACGGGCAATGAGCAGTTCTTC
CASSLRTGNEQFF
>TRBD2|TRBJ2-3|.|TRBV4-2
TGTGCCAGCAGCCCAGAGATGAGCGGGGGGACAGATACGCAGTATTTT
CASSPEMSGGTDTQYF
>.|TRBJ1-6|.|TRBV9
TGTGCCAGCAGCGTCAGGACACTCAATTCACCCCTCCACTTT
CASSVRTLNSPLHF
>.|TRBJ1-2|.|TRBV6-5
TGTGCCAGCAGTATGGCCTCGCAGGGTTATGGCTACACCTTC
CASSMASQGYGYTF
>TRBD2|TRBJ2-5|once|TRBV12-3/TRBV12-4
TGTGCCAGCAGCTCGGGACTAGCGGGGGCCAAGTACCAAGAGACCCAGTACTTC
CASSSGLAGAKYQETQYF
>TRBD2|TRBJ2-7|.|TRBV27
TGTGCCAGCAGTTTATCGACCGGGGGGGCAGGAGAGCAGTACTTC
CASSLSTGGAGEQYF
>.|TRBJ1-1|.|TRBV6-1
TGTGCCAGCAGTGGGGTCCGGGCCTTCACTGAAGCTTTCTTT
CASSGVRAFTEAFF
>TRBD2|TRBJ2-5|many|TRBV28
TGTGCCAGCACGGACCGGGGGGTCCAAGAGACCCAGTACTTC
CASTDRGVQETQYF
>.|TRBJ1-4|.|TRBV28
TGTGCCAGCAGTCCGTCGACAGCCCCTAATGAAAAACTGTTTTTT
CASSPSTAPNEKLFF
>.|TRBJ1-2|.|TRBV5-1
TGCGCCAGCAGCTCTGGGACACCGCAGGCTGGCTACACCTTC
CASSSGTPQAGYTF
>.|TRBJ2-3|.|TRBV5-1
TGCGCCAGCAGCTTGTCGACGGGGCCCGCAGATACGCAGTATTTT
CASSLSTGPADTQYF
>.|TRBJ1-6|.|TRBV21-1
TGTGCCAGCGCGGACAGGGCTAATTCACCCCTCCACTTT
CASADRANSPLHF
>.|TRBJ2-1|few|TRBV4-1
TGCGCCAGCAGCCACCGGTGGACAGACGATGAGCAGTTCTTC
CASSHRWTDDEQFF
>.|TRBJ1-2|many|TRBV7-9
TGTGCCAGCAGCTTATCTGGGACCTATGGCTACACCTTC
CASSLSGTYGYTF
>TRBD1|TRBJ2-5|many|TRBV4-2
TGTGCCAGCAGCCAGCAAGGGACAGGGGTTCAAGAGACCCAGTACTTC
CASSQQGTGVQETQYF
>.|TRBJ1-4|many|TRBV5-8
TGTGCCAGCAGCTCACAGGGATGGACTAATGAAAAACTGTTTTTT
CASSSQGWTNEKLFF
>.|TRBJ2-2|many|TRBV5-1
TGCGCCAGCAGCTTGGGCAGCCCCACCGGGGAGCTGTTTTTT
CASSLGSPTGELFF
>.|TRBJ1-1|few|TRBV5-1
TGCGCCAGCAGCTTGGTCCCAGGCTCTAACACTGAAGCTTTCTTT
CASSLVPGSNTEAFF
>.|TRBJ2-6|many|TRBV29-1
TGCAGCGTTGAGGGGGGCTCTGGGGCCAACGTCCTGACTTTC
CSVEGGSGANVLTF
>.|TRBJ2-1|few|TRBV28
TGTGCCAGCAGTTTTAATCGTAAGGAGCCGAGCTCCTACAATGAGCAGTTCTTC
CASSFNRKEPSSYNEQFF
>TRBD2|TRBJ2-3|.|TRBV12-3/TRBV12-4
TGTGCCAGCTCCATACTAGCGGGAGTCGGAGATACGCAGTATTTT
CASSILAGVGDTQYF
>TRBD1|TRBJ2-1|.|TRBV12-3/TRBV12-4
TGTGCCAGCAGTCCGCCCGGGCCAGGGGGCTACAATGAGCAGTTCTTC
CASSPPGPGGYNEQFF
>TRBD1|TRBJ2-1|few|TRBV20-1
TGCAGTGCTAGTAGGCCAGGGGGCGGGTACAATGAGCAGTTCTTC
CSASRPGGGYNEQFF
>TRBD1|TRBJ2-3|.|TRBV5-8
TGTGCCAGCCTCAGGGGGAGAACAGAAACGCAGTATTTT
CASLRGRTETQYF
>TRBD2|TRBJ2-1|few|TRBV6-1
TGTGCCAGCAGTGGGTTCGCACTAGCGGGCAATGAGCAGTTCTTC
CASSGFALAGNEQFF
>TRBD1|TRBJ1-2|.|TRBV6-9
TGTGCCCCTACCCGGACAGGGAATGATGGCTACACCTTC
CAPTRTGNDGYTF
>.|TRBJ2-1|few|TRBV7-9
TGTGCCAGCAGCTTAGGTCCGAGTAGCTTGTCCTTC
CASSLGPSSLSF
>TRBD2|TRBJ2-3|.|TRBV20-1
TGCAGTGCTAGAATAGCGGGGGGCACAGATACGCAGTATTTT
CSARIAGGTDTQYF
>.|TRBJ1-4|many|TRBV28
TGTGCCACCACCCTCGCAGGGACTAATGAAAAACTGTTTTTT
CATTLAGTNEKLFF
>TRBD2|TRBJ2-1|few|TRBV20-1
TGCATGCCTAGCGGACATTACAATGAGCAGTTCTTC
CMPSGHYNEQFF
>.|TRBJ2-3|few|TRBV20-1
TGCAGTGCCCGGAGGGGAGATACGCAGTATTTT
CSARRGDTQYF
>.|TRBJ2-1|few|TRBV11-1
TGTGCCAGCAGCGCATTCGGGAATAACAATGAGCAGTTCTTC
CASSAFGNNNEQFF
>TRBD1|TRBJ1-5|.|TRBV7-9
TGTGCCAGCAGCTGGACAGGGGGGAATCAGCCCCAGCATTTT
CASSWTGGNQPQHF
>.|TRBJ2-5|many|TRBV4-3
TGCGCCAGCAGCCATATTAGCTGGAGGGCCGCCGGGAACCAAGAGACCCAGTACTTC
CASSHISWRAAGNQETQYF
>.|TRBJ1-1|many|TRBV29-1
TGCAGCGTCCTTGACAGATTGAACACTGAAGCTTTCTTT
CSVLDRLNTEAFF
>.|TRBJ1-2|.|TRBV28
TGTGCCAGCAGTTTCACCCCTAGAGGCTACAACTTC
CASSFTPRGYNF
>.|TRBJ1-5|.|TRBV24-1
TGTGCCACCAGTGATCGGGGACATAGGGAGGGTCAGCCCCAGCATTTT
CATSDRGHREGQPQHF
>.|TRBJ2-7|few|TRBV6-1
TGTGCCAGCAGTATACAGGGTTTGGTGACCCACCCGAGCGAGCAGTACTTC
CASSIQGLVTHPSEQYF
>TRBD2|TRBJ2-1|.|TRBV20-1
TGCAGTGCGACTCCCTCCGGGAGGAGCGGCAATGAGCAGTTCTTC
CSATPSGRSGNEQFF
>.|TRBJ1-4|.|TRBV4-3
TGCGCCAGCAGCAACGGGGCCGACGCTGAAAAACTGTTTTTT
CASSNGADAEKLFF
>.|TRBJ1-2|many|TRBV4-3
TGCGCCAGCAGCCAAGAATTCACAGGGAGCTATGGCTACACCTTC
CASSQEFTGSYGYTF
>TRBD2|TRBJ2-1|many|TRBV5-1
TGCGCCAGCAGCTTGGACTGGTCTAGCGGGAACAATGAGCAGTTCTTC
CASSLDWSSGNNEQFF
>.|TRBJ2-1|many|TRBV27
TGTGCCAGCAGTTTTAACCCCTTCTACAATGAGCAGTTCTTC
CASSFNPFYNEQFF
>.|TRBJ2-7|many|TRBV29-1
TGCAGCGTTGAAGGTAACAGAGACTACGAGCAGTACTTC
CSVEGNRDYEQYF
>TRBD1|TRBJ1-2|many|TRBV20-1
TGCAGTGCCCCCCCCAAGACAGGGGGCCTTAATGGCTACACCTTC
CSAPPKTGGLNGYTF
>.|TRBJ2-7|.|TRBV4-2
TGTGCCAGCAGCCTCGCCGGAGAGGCCTACGAGCAGTACTTC
CASSLAGEAYEQYF
>TRBD2|TRBJ2-1|.|TRBV11-2
TGTGCCAGCAGCTTTTCCGGGACTAGCAATGAGCAGTTCTTC
CASSFSGTSNEQFF
>.|TRBJ2-1|many|TRBV7-9
TGTGCCAGCAGCTTAGTTTCTAGCCCCGGTTCCCGCTTC
CASSLVSSPGSRF
>TRBD1|TRBJ1-6|.|TRBV6-6
TGTGCCTCCCAACAGGGGGCTGGCACCCAGGACCACTTT
CASQQGAGTQDHF
>.|TRBJ2-7|.|TRBV29-1
TGCAGCGTCGGACGGGGAAGTGGGAGTTACGAGCAGTACTTC
CSVGRGSGSYEQYF
>TRBD1|TRBJ1-3|few|TRBV18
TGTGCCAGCTCACCAGCCCCAAGGACAGGTGGAAACACCATATATTTT
CASSPAPRTGGNTIYF
>.|TRBJ1-4|few|TRBV15
TGTGCCACCAGCAGACAGGGGAATGAAAAACTGTTTTTT
CATSRQGNEKLFF
>.|TRBJ1-2|many|TRBV29-1
TGCAGCGTTGATCCGGGAGTCGGGGGCTACACCTTC
CSVDPGVGGYTF